The 3 T cell receptor beta chains below were found in one sample sequenced in a study of OX40 agonist ivuxolimab in advanced cancers. The method was immunoSEQ multiplex PCR; TCRdb's version includes in-frame clones alone and lacks a portion of them. The table lists about 72,000 clones, around 92% of them singletons. The sequenced sample was CD4+ or CD8+ T cells sorted from blood, obtained in a trial of the OX40 agonist ivuxolimab. The receptors derive from an adult with an advanced solid tumor such as melanoma, head and neck, liver or kidney cancer.

This chain joins TRBV7-8 and TRBJ2-1; 13 positions agree with TRBD2. The junction had 15 bases not matched to a gene; V was cut back by 5 bases and J by 2 bases. The CDR3 spans 20 residues. In germline, CDR1 is SGHVS, CDR2 FQNEAQ. The CDR3 reads CASSPHPRTSGSSAYNEQFF. CDR3 DNA sequence: TGTGCCAGCAGCCCCCACCCCCGGACTAGCGGGAGTAGTGCCTACAATGAGCAGTTCTTC. Using reference TRBV7-8 and TRBJ2-1 for the parts outside the CDR3, the full variable domain is GAGVSQSPRYKVAKRGQDVALRCDPISGHVSLFWYQQALGQGPEFLTYFQNEAQLDKSGLPSDRFFAERPEGSVSTLKIQRTQQEDSAVYLCASSPHPRTSGSSAYNEQFFGPGTRLTVL.

This chain links TRBV11-2 with TRBJ2-2, with 9 bases that match TRBD1. The CDR3 consists of 15 residues. V trimming: 5 bases; J trimming: 4 bases; junction bases outside the gene matches: 5. CDR1 is SGHAT and CDR2 is FQNNGV in the germline V gene. This chain's CDR3 is CASSRMTGGTGELFF. CDR3 bases: TGTGCCAGCAGCCGCATGACAGGGGGCACCGGGGAGCTGTTTTTT.

This clone was recorded a few times. V is TRBV29-1 and J is TRBJ1-2; TRBD1 matches 8 bases. This CDR3 has 13 residues. Trimming took 5 bases from V and 4 from J; bases not matched to a gene: 6. Germline-derived CDR1 and CDR2 are SQVTM and ANQGSEA. The DNA for the CDR3 is TGCAGCGTTCTCGGACAGGGACTCTATGGCTACACCTTC. Amino acid sequence: CSVLGQGLYGYTF.